This T cell receptor beta chain was sequenced for a study of blood T cell repertoires in COVID-19. The CDR3 is 20 amino acids. After removal of 8 bases from V and 6 bases from J, the junction contained 29 bases not matched to a gene. Germline CDR1 MNHEY, CDR2 SMNVEV (reference sequence). This clone came up a few times. Assay: immunoSEQ multiplex PCR; the TCRdb copy retains only in-frame clones and omits some. The table includes about 140,000 clones, about 86% detected once. The sequenced material came from peripheral blood. The TCR comes from a woman aged 55 to 70 with acute or convalescent COVID-19. The chain is built from TRBV27 and TRBJ2-7, with 9 bases aligning to TRBD1. The CDR3 here is CASRILRTGDGYGPLREQYF. The CDR3 nucleotides are TGTGCCAGCCGTATACTCCGGACAGGGGATGGCTATGGTCCCTTGCGCGAGCAGTACTTC.